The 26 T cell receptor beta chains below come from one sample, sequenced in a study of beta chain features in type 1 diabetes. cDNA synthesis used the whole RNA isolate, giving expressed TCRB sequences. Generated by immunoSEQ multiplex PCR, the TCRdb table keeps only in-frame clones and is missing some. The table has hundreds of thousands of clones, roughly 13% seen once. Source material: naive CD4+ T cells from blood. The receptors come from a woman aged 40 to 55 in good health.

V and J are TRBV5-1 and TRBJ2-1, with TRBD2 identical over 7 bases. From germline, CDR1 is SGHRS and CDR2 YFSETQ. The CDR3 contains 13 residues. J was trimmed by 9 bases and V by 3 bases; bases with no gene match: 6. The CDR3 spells CASSSGGGGEQFF. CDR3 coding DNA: TGCGCCAGCAGCTCGGGGGGAGGAGGTGAGCAGTTCTTC.

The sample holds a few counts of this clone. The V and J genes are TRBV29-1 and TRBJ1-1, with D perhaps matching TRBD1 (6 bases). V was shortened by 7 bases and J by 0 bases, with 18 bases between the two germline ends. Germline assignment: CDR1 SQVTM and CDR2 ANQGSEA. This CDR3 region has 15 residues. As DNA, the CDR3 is TGCAGCGCCCTGGGACACCTAAGCATGAACACTGAAGCTTTCTTT. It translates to CSALGHLSMNTEAFF.

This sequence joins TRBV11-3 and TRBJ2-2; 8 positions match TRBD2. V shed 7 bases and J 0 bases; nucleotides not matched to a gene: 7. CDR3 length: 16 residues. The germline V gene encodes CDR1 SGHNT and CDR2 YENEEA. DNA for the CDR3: TGTGCCAGCACCAACCCGGGACTAGCGAACACCGGGGAGCTGTTTTTT. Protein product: CASTNPGLANTGELFF.

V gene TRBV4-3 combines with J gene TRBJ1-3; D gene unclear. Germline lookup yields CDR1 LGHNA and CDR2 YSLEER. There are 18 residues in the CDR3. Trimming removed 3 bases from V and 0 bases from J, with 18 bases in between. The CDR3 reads CASSHTNRSHVSGNTIYF. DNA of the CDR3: TGCGCCAGCAGCCATACGAACAGATCGCACGTCTCTGGAAACACCATATATTTT.

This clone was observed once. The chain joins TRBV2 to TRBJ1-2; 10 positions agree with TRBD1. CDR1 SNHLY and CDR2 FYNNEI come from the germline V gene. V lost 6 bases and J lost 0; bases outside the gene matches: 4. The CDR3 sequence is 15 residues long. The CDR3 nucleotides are TGTGCCAGCAGCGGGGACAGGGGATCTAACTATGGCTACACCTTC. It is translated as CASSGDRGSNYGYTF.

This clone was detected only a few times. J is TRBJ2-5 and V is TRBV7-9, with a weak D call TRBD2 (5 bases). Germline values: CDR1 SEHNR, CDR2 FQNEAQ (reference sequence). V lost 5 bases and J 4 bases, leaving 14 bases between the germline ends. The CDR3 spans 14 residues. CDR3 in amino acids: CASSPAAIVETQYF. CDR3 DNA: TGTGCCAGCAGCCCAGCGGCGATAGTAGAGACCCAGTACTTC.

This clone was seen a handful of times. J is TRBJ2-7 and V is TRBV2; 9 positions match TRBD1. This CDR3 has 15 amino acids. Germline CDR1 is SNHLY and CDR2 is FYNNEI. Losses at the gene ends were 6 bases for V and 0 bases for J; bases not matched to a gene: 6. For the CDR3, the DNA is TGTGCCAGCAGGTCCGGGACAGGGAACTCCTACGAGCAGTACTTC. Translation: CASRSGTGNSYEQYF.

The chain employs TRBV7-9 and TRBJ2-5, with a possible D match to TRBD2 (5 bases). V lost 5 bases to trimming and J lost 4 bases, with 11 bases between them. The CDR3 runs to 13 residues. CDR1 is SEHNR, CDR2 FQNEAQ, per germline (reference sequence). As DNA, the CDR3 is TGTGCCAGCAGCACTAGGTCTGTAGAGACCCAGTACTTC. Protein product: CASSTRSVETQYF.

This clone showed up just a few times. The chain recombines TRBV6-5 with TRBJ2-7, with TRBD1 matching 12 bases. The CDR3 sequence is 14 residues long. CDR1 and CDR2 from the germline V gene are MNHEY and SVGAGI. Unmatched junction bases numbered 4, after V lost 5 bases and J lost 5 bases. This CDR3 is CASSSRDRGHEQYF. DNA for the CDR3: TGTGCCAGCAGTAGCCGGGACAGGGGGCACGAGCAGTACTTC.

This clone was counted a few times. The CDR3 protein is CASRETGTHEQFF. The CDR3 DNA sequence: TGTGCCAGCAGAGAGACAGGGACCCATGAGCAGTTCTTC. The chain combines TRBV6-1 with TRBJ2-1, with TRBD1 identical over 7 bases. V lost 6 bases to trimming and J lost 8 bases; unmatched junction nucleotides: 7. The CDR3 covers 13 residues. Looked up from germline, CDR1 is MNHNS and CDR2 is SASEGT.

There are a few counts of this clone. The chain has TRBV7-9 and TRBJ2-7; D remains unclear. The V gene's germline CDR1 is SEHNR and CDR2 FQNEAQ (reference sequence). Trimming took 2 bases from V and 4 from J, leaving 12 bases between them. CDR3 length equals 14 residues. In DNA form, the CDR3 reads TGTGCCAGCAGCTTAAGATCCTCGGGTTACGAGCAGTACTTC. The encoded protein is CASSLRSSGYEQYF.

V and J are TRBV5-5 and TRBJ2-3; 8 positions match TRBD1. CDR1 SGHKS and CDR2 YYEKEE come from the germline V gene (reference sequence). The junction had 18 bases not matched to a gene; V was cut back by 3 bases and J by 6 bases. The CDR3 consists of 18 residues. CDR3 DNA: TGTGCCAGCAGCTCCCATAGAACAGGGGGGCTTTCCCCTGATACGCAGTATTTT. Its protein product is CASSSHRTGGLSPDTQYF.

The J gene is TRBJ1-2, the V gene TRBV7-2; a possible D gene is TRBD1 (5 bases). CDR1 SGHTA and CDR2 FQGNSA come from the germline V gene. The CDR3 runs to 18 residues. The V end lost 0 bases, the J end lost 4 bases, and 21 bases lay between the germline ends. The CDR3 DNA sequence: TGTGCCAGCAGCTTAGCGCGGTTGGGGGGTCGCTCTAGCTATGGCTACACCTTC. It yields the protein CASSLARLGGRSSYGYTF.

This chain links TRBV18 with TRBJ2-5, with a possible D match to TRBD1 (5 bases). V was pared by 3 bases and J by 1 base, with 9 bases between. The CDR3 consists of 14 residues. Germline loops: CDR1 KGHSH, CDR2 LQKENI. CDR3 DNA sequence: TGTGCCAGCTCACCTTCCAGGGTCCAAGAGACCCAGTACTTC. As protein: CASSPSRVQETQYF.

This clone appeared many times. DNA of the CDR3: TGCGCCAGCAGTCACCAGGATGGCTACACCTTC. Its translation is CASSHQDGYTF. The V and J genes are TRBV23-1 and TRBJ1-2; D is ambiguous. TRBV23-1 belongs to the ORF category, with a function that is uncertain. The V end was cut by 3 bases, the J end by 6 bases, with 5 bases between. The length of the CDR3 is 11 residues.

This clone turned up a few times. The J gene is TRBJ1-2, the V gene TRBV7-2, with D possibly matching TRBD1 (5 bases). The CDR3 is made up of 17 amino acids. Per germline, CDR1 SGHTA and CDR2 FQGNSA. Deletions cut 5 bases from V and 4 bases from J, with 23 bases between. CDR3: CASSPPQGLGTGYGYTF. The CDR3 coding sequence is TGTGCCAGCAGCCCGCCTCAGGGCTTGGGTACTGGCTATGGCTACACCTTC.

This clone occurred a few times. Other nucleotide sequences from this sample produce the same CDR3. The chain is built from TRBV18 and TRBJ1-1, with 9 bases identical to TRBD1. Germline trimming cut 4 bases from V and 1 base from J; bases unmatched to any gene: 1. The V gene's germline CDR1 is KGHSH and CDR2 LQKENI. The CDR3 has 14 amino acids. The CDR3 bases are TGTGCCAGCTCACAGGGACAGGGGAACACTGAAGCTTTCTTT. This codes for CASSQGQGNTEAFF.

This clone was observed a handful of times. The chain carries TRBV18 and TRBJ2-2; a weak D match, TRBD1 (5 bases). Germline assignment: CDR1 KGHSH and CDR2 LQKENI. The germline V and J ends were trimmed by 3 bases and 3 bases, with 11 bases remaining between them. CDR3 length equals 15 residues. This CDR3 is CASSPGPGHTGELFF. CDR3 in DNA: TGTGCCAGCTCACCGGGTCCAGGGCACACCGGGGAGCTGTTTTTT.

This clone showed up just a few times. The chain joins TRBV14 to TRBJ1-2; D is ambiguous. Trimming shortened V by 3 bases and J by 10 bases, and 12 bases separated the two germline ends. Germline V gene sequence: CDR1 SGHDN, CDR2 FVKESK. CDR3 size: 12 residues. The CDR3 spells CASSQEQHLYTF. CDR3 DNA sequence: TGTGCCAGCAGCCAGGAGCAGCATCTCTACACCTTC.

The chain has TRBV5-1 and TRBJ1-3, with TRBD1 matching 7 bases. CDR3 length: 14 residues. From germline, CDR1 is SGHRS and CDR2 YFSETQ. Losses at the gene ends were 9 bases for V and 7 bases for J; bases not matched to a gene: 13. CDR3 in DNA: TGCGCCACCAAGACAGGGCCGACCTCGAACACCATATATTTT. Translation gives CATKTGPTSNTIYF.

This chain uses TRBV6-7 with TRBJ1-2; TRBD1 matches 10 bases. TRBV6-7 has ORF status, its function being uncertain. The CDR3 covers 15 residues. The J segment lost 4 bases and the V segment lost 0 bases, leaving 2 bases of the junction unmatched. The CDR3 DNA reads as TGTGCCAGCAGTTACTCGGGGACAGGGGTCTATGGCTACACCTTC. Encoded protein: CASSYSGTGVYGYTF.

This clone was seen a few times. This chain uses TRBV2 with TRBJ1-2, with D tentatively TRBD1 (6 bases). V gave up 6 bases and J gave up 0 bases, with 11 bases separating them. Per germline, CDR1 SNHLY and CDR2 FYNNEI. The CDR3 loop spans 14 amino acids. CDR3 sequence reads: CASRRGGTNYGYTF. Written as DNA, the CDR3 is TGTGCCAGCAGGAGGGGGGGTACTAACTATGGCTACACCTTC.

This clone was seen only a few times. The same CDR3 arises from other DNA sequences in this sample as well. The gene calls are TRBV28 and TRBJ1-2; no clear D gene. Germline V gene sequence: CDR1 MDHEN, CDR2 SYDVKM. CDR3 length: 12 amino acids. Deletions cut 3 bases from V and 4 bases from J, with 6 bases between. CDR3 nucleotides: TGTGCCAGCAGTTTGTCCAGCTATGGCTACACCTTC. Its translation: CASSLSSYGYTF.

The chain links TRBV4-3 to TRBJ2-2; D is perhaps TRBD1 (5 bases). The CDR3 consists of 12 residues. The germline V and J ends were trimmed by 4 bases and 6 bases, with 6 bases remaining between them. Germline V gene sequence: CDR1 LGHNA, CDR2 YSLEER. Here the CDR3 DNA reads TGCGCCAGCAGCCCCAGGGCCGGGGAGCTGTTTTTT. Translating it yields CASSPRAGELFF.

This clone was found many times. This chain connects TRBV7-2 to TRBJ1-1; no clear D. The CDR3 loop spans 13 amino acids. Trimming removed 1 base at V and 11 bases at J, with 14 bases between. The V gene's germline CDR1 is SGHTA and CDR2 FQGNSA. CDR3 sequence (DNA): TGTGCCAGCAGCTTAGTTGGCTCCAGTACGGCTTTCTTT. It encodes CASSLVGSSTAFF.

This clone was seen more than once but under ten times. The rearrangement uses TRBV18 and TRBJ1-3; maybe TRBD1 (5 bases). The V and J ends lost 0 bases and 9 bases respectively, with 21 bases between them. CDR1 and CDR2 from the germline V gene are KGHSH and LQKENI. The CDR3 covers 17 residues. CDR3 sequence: CASSPPWTGDVGGTIYF. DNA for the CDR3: TGTGCCAGCTCACCACCCTGGACGGGGGACGTCGGTGGCACCATATATTTT.